The clone carrying this T cell receptor beta chain was observed many times. The antigen remains unidentified. V was trimmed by 0 bases and J by 6 bases, leaving 11 bases between them. Germline assignment: CDR1 SGHVS and CDR2 FQNEAQ. CDR3 length: 14 residues. MiXCR, applied by TCRdb to the 5' RACE reads, yields one record per CDR3 protein. The sample carries tens of thousands of distinct CDR3 sequences, 2.6% recorded once. This sample is drawn from a study of neurological immune-mediated disorders. Whole-study results and caveats: A possible signature appeared as one related-CDR3 cluster, in which phylogenetic grouping placed the repertoires of 18 of 34 multiple sclerosis patients.

The genes are TRBV7-8 and TRBJ1-2, with a tentative D call TRBD1 (5 bases). This sequence was found in a woman under 40 with multiple sclerosis. The specimen sequenced was PBMCs. This CDR3 reads CASSLARGAHGYTF. Written as DNA, the CDR3 is TGTGCCAGCAGCTTAGCTCGAGGGGCTCATGGCTACACCTTC.